This note documents a single T cell receptor beta chain sequence. Original data processing: Quantification of nucleated cells was approximated via reference gene primer amplification. Assay used: immunoSEQ multiplex PCR; TCRdb lists only in-frame clones, some missing. The DNA was the basis for D and trimming; V, J and clone size are from that table. The table records approximately 220,000 clones, around 81% of them present only once. V lost 0 bases and J lost 1, with 12 bases in between. In germline, CDR1 is GTSNPN, CDR2 SVGIG (reference sequence). This CDR3 is 15 amino acids long. This specimen comes from a study of blood T cell repertoires in COVID-19. Study information: Samples of COVID-19 (acute and convalescent) were obtained from the United States, Italy and Spain. T cells, B-cell-depleted T cells, or PBMCs supplied cDNA or gDNA.

The sample was peripheral blood. The chain links TRBV30 to TRBJ1-2; perhaps TRBD1 as D (5 bases). The TCR was taken from a woman between 55 and 75 years old with acute or convalescent COVID-19. The CDR3 here is CAWSVPGSRNYGYTF. In nucleotides, the CDR3 is TGTGCCTGGAGTGTACCAGGGTCCCGTAACTATGGCTACACCTTC.